Listed below are T cell receptor beta chains from one sample, sequenced in a study of T cell changes during pregnancy in multiple sclerosis. Produced via immunoSEQ multiplex PCR; TCRdb's table is partial and in-frame only. The sample carries roughly 53,000 clones, over 85% recorded once. Sequencing was performed on CD8+ T cells from peripheral blood mononuclear cells, taken before pregnancy. The receptors shown here come from a female donor with multiple sclerosis, enrolled in a pregnancy study. Both conserved end residues are part of each CDR3. Fields, in order: V gene, clone size, J gene, D gene, CDR3 DNA, CDR3 protein. The D gene is left open where the match is weak. The size of a clone is reported for some rows only, either as once, few or many, or as a class for expanded clones.

V: TRBV5-5
size: -
J: TRBJ2-7
D: -
DNA: TGTGCCAGCAGCTCCCGGTTTAGCACTCACTACGAGCAGTACTTC
CDR3: CASSSRFSTHYEQYF

V: TRBV19
size: once
J: TRBJ2-7
D: -
DNA: TGTGCCAGTAGTACGGCTAAAGACAGGTCCCTAATCCGCTACGAGCAGTACTTC
CDR3: CASSTAKDRSLIRYEQYF

V: TRBV14
size: -
J: TRBJ1-2
D: -
DNA: TGTGCCAGCAGCCACCGGGGGGTTGACTATGGCTACACCTTC
CDR3: CASSHRGVDYGYTF

V: TRBV27
size: -
J: TRBJ2-5
D: TRBD2
DNA: TGTGCCAGCAGTCCCGGGACTAGCGGCCAAGAGACCCAGTACTTC
CDR3: CASSPGTSGQETQYF

V: TRBV6-5
size: -
J: TRBJ1-6
D: TRBD1
DNA: TGTGCCAGCAGAACAGGGGGCAACTCACCCCTCCACTTT
CDR3: CASRTGGNSPLHF

V: TRBV30
size: -
J: TRBJ2-7
D: -
DNA: TGTGCCTGGAGTTCTGGGGCCGGCTACGAGCAGTACTTC
CDR3: CAWSSGAGYEQYF

V: TRBV6-1
size: few
J: TRBJ2-7
D: -
DNA: TGTGCCAGCAGTGAAGAGACTGTCAGCTCCTACGAGCAGTACTTC
CDR3: CASSEETVSSYEQYF

V: TRBV7-3
size: -
J: TRBJ2-7
D: -
DNA: TGTGCCAGCAGCTCCCCGGACAGAAGCTCCTACGAGCAGTACTTC
CDR3: CASSSPDRSSYEQYF

V: TRBV10-3
size: -
J: TRBJ2-4
D: -
DNA: TGTGCCATCAGTGAGTCGAAAGGGGGTACGGCGTTTCAGTACTTC
CDR3: CAISESKGGTAFQYF

V: TRBV13
size: -
J: TRBJ2-1
D: TRBD2
DNA: TGTGCCAGCAGCGCCCAGGGACTAGCGGGCTACAATGAGCAGTTCTTC
CDR3: CASSAQGLAGYNEQFF

V: TRBV29-1
size: -
J: TRBJ1-2
D: -
DNA: TGCAGCGCCGAGGGGGGGAGCTATGGCTACACCTTC
CDR3: CSAEGGSYGYTF

V: TRBV6-5
size: -
J: TRBJ1-5
D: -
DNA: TGTGCCAGCAGTTCCGACGACAACAATCAGCCCCAGCATTTT
CDR3: CASSSDDNNQPQHF

V: TRBV27
size: -
J: TRBJ1-1
D: -
DNA: TGTGCCAGCAGTTTATCGTGGGACACCGAAGCTTTCTTT
CDR3: CASSLSWDTEAFF

V: TRBV9
size: -
J: TRBJ2-1
D: -
DNA: TGTGCCAGCAGCGTAGAGGGGGTAGGGAACAATGAGCAGTTCTTC
CDR3: CASSVEGVGNNEQFF

V: TRBV6-4
size: once
J: TRBJ2-1
D: TRBD2
DNA: TGTGCCAGCAGCCCAACTAGCGGGGGGGCCTATGAGCAGTTCTTC
CDR3: CASSPTSGGAYEQFF

V: TRBV13
size: -
J: TRBJ2-7
D: -
DNA: TGTGCCAGCAGCCCACCGGGACTCGCCTACGAGCAGTACTTC
CDR3: CASSPPGLAYEQYF

V: TRBV19
size: -
J: TRBJ1-2
D: TRBD1
DNA: TGTGCCAGTAGTATAGACAGGGGGCGCCGGGATAACTATGGCTACACCTTC
CDR3: CASSIDRGRRDNYGYTF

V: TRBV11-1
size: once
J: TRBJ1-5
D: -
DNA: TGTGCCAGCAGCTTTCCCATGCACTGGAGCAATCAGCCCCAGCATTTT
CDR3: CASSFPMHWSNQPQHF

V: TRBV29-1
size: -
J: TRBJ1-5
D: -
DNA: TGCAGCGTTGGTTTTGGGGCCGACGTCAATCAGCCCCAGCATTTT
CDR3: CSVGFGADVNQPQHF

V: TRBV6-6
size: -
J: TRBJ1-4
D: -
DNA: TGTGCCAGCAGTTACTCGAGGGGGACGCTAAATGAAAAACTGTTTTTT
CDR3: CASSYSRGTLNEKLFF

V: TRBV30
size: few
J: TRBJ1-1
D: -
DNA: TGTGCCTGGAGTGGGGGCCTTGAAGCTTTCTTT
CDR3: CAWSGGLEAFF

V: TRBV5-6
size: -
J: TRBJ2-3
D: -
DNA: TGTGCCAGCAGCTTATACACAGATACGCAGTATTTT
CDR3: CASSLYTDTQYF

V: TRBV15
size: -
J: TRBJ1-2
D: TRBD1
DNA: TGTGCCACCAGCAGAGGGAGGGGACAGGGGAATGGCTACACCTTC
CDR3: CATSRGRGQGNGYTF

V: TRBV7-9
size: -
J: TRBJ2-1
D: TRBD2
DNA: TGTGCCAGCAGCTTAAAAGCGGGGGGACCAAGCTCCTACAATGAGCAGTTCTTC
CDR3: CASSLKAGGPSSYNEQFF

V: TRBV6-1
size: -
J: TRBJ2-3
D: TRBD2
DNA: TGTGCCAGCAGTGAAGAAGCGGGGGGATTAGATACGCAGTATTTT
CDR3: CASSEEAGGLDTQYF

V: TRBV15
size: -
J: TRBJ1-1
D: -
DNA: TGTGCCACCAGCAGTCTGACAGGTAACACTGAAGCTTTCTTT
CDR3: CATSSLTGNTEAFF

V: TRBV12-1
size: few
J: TRBJ1-6
D: -
DNA: TGTGCCAGCAGCTTTCGGCAGGATAATTCACCCCTCCACTTT
CDR3: CASSFRQDNSPLHF

V: TRBV6-4
size: -
J: TRBJ2-1
D: TRBD2
DNA: TGTGCCAGCAGTGACTCGGGGACTAGCAATGAGCAGTTCTTC
CDR3: CASSDSGTSNEQFF

V: TRBV27
size: -
J: TRBJ2-1
D: TRBD2
DNA: TGTGCCAGCAGTTTCCGAGCGGGGGGGCTCAATGAGCAGTTCTTC
CDR3: CASSFRAGGLNEQFF

V: TRBV9
size: -
J: TRBJ2-1
D: TRBD2
DNA: TGTGCCAGCAGCGTAGCTGGTAGCGGGGGGTACAATGAGCAGTTCTTC
CDR3: CASSVAGSGGYNEQFF

V: TRBV7-6
size: -
J: TRBJ2-5
D: TRBD1
DNA: TGTGCCAGCAGCCCCCGCCGGACAGGGGGCCCAGAGACCCAGTACTTC
CDR3: CASSPRRTGGPETQYF

V: TRBV9
size: few
J: TRBJ2-7
D: TRBD2
DNA: TGTGCCAGCAGCGTCCTAGCGGGGGGGCCCCACGAGCAGTACTTC
CDR3: CASSVLAGGPHEQYF

V: TRBV5-1
size: -
J: TRBJ2-5
D: TRBD1
DNA: TGCGCCAGCAGCTTCGGGACAGCGATTTGGGAGACCCAGTACTTC
CDR3: CASSFGTAIWETQYF

V: TRBV27
size: -
J: TRBJ2-7
D: -
DNA: TGTGCCAGCAGATTGGTCGGGCAGGGCTACGAGCAGTACTTC
CDR3: CASRLVGQGYEQYF

V: TRBV6-5
size: -
J: TRBJ2-7
D: TRBD1
DNA: TGTGCCAGCAGTCTTGGACAGGGGGCCTACGAGCAGTACTTC
CDR3: CASSLGQGAYEQYF

V: TRBV27
size: -
J: TRBJ1-3
D: -
DNA: TGTGCCAGCAGTTTAGGCGGGACCGGAAACACCATATATTTT
CDR3: CASSLGGTGNTIYF

V: TRBV6-5
size: -
J: TRBJ1-1
D: TRBD1
DNA: TGTGCCAGCAGTTACTCGACAGGGGCCGCGAGGACTGAAGCTTTCTTT
CDR3: CASSYSTGAARTEAFF

V: TRBV20-1
size: -
J: TRBJ2-1
D: TRBD2
DNA: TGCAGTGCTAGTAGCGGGGGTGAGCAGTTCTTC
CDR3: CSASSGGEQFF

V: TRBV6-6
size: -
J: TRBJ2-5
D: TRBD1
DNA: TGTGCCAGCAGTTACTCGAACAGGGGAGAGACCCAGTACTTC
CDR3: CASSYSNRGETQYF

V: TRBV29-1
size: -
J: TRBJ2-5
D: -
DNA: TGCAGCGTTGAAGTTTGGGTCCTAGAGGTCCGGCGGGAGACCCAGTACTTC
CDR3: CSVEVWVLEVRRETQYF

V: TRBV9
size: -
J: TRBJ1-2
D: TRBD1
DNA: TGTGCCAGCAGCGTAGACCGGGACAGTACTAACTATGGCTACACCTTC
CDR3: CASSVDRDSTNYGYTF

V: TRBV27
size: -
J: TRBJ1-5
D: TRBD1
DNA: TGTGCCAGCGGAAGAGGGGGCAGGTGGAATCAGCCCCAGCATTTT
CDR3: CASGRGGRWNQPQHF

V: TRBV7-9
size: -
J: TRBJ2-7
D: -
DNA: TGTGCCAGCAGAGCCGAGAGCTCCTACGAGCAGTACTTC
CDR3: CASRAESSYEQYF

V: TRBV5-1
size: few
J: TRBJ2-3
D: TRBD2
DNA: TGCGCCAGCAGCCATTACGGGGGGGCCGGAGATACGCAGTATTTT
CDR3: CASSHYGGAGDTQYF

V: TRBV6-4
size: medium-sized
J: TRBJ2-1
D: TRBD1
DNA: TGTGCCAGCAGTGCAGGGGGCGAGGATTACAATGAGCAGTTCTTC
CDR3: CASSAGGEDYNEQFF

V: TRBV4-1
size: -
J: TRBJ2-5
D: TRBD2
DNA: TGCGCCAGCAGTCCATATAGCGGGGGGGAAGAGACCCAGTACTTC
CDR3: CASSPYSGGEETQYF

V: TRBV7-9
size: -
J: TRBJ2-1
D: -
DNA: TGTGCCAGCAGCTTTGTGCTGGCCCATCGAGGCTCCTACAATGAGCAGTTCTTC
CDR3: CASSFVLAHRGSYNEQFF

V: TRBV6-4
size: -
J: TRBJ2-2
D: TRBD2
DNA: TGTGCCAGCAGTGACTCGGGAGGGCAGTGGACCGGGGAGCTGTTTTTT
CDR3: CASSDSGGQWTGELFF